This T cell receptor (beta chain) was obtained from a study of blood T cell repertoires in COVID-19. Overall study: Sample material is recorded as cDNA or gDNA derived from T cells, B-cell-depleted T cells, or PBMCs.

In the authors' workflow: Reference gene primer amplification in the assay estimated nucleated cell counts. Sequencing used immunoSEQ multiplex PCR; TCRdb keeps in-frame clones, though not all of them. V and J calls and clone size are those listed in that table; D and trimming were worked out from the DNA. The sample lists about 400,000 clones, roughly 91% occurring once. The CDR3 is 17 amino acids. The germline CDR1 and CDR2 sequences are SGHRS and YFSETQ. With 4 bases clipped from V and 8 bases from J, the junction kept 17 bases outside the gene matches. Specimen: peripheral blood. The receptor was isolated from a young woman with acute or convalescent COVID-19. V and J are TRBV5-1 and TRBJ1-2; 10 bases map to TRBD1. Here the CDR3 reads CASSRAGQGIESDGYTF. The CDR3, as DNA: TGCGCCAGCAGCCGGGCGGGACAGGGGATCGAGAGCGACGGCTACACCTTC.